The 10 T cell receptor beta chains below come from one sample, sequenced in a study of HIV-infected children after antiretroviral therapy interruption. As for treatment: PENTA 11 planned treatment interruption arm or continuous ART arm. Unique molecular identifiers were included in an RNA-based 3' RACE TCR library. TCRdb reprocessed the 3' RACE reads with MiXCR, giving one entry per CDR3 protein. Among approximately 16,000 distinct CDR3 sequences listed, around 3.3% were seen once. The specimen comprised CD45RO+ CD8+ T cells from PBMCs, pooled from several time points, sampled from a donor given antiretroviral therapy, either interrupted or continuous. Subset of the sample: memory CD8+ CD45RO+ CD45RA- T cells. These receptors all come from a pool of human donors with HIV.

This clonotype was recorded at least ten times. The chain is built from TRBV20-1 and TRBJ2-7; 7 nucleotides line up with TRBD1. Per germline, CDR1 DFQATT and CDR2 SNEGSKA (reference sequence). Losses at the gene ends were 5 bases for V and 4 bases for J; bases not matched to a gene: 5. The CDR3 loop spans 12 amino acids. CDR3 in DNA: TGCAGTGCTTGGACAGGTTCATACGAGCAGTACTTC. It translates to CSAWTGSYEQYF.

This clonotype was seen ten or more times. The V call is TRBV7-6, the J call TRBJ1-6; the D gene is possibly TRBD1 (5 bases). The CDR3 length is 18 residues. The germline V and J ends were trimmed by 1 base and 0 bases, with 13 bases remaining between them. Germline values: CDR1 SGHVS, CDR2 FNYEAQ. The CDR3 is CASSLGEGDSSYNSPLHF. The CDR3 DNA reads TGTGCCAGCAGCTTAGGCGAAGGGGATAGCTCCTATAATTCACCCCTCCACTTT.

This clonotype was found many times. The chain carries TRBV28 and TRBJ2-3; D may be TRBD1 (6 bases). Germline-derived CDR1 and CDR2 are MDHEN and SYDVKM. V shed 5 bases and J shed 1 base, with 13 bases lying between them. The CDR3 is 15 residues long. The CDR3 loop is CASSRTVEGTDTQYF. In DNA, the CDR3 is TGTGCCAGCAGTCGGACAGTTGAAGGCACAGATACGCAGTATTTT.

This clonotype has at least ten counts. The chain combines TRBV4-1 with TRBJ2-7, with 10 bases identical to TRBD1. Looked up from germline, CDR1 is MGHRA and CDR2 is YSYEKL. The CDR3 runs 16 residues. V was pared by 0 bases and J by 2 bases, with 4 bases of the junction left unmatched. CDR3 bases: TGCGCCAGCAGCCAAGATAGGACAGGGGGTCCCTACGAGCAGTACTTC. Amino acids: CASSQDRTGGPYEQYF.

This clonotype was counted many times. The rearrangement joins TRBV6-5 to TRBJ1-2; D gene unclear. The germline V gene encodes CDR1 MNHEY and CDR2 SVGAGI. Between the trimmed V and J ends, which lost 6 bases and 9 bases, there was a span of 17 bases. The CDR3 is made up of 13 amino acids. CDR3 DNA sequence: TGTGCCAGCAGCCCCGGTTTCATAAGAAGCTACACCTTC. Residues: CASSPGFIRSYTF.

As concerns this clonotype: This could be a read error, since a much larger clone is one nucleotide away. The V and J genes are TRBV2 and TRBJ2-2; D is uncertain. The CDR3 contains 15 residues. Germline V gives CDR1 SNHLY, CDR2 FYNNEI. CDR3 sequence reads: CVSPSSGPNTGELFF. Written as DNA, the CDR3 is TGTGTCAGCCCCTCTTCAGGCCCGAACACCGGGGAGCTGTTTTTT.

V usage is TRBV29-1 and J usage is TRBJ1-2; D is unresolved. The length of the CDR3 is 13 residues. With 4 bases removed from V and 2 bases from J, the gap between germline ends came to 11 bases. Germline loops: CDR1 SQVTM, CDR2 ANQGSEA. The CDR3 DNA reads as TGCAGCGTTGGAGGCAGGAAAAACTATGGCTACACCTTC. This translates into CSVGGRKNYGYTF.

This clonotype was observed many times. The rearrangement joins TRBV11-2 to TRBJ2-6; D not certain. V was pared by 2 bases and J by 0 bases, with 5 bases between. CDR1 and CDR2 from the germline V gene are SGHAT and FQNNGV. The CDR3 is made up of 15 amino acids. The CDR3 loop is CASSLRDSGANVLTF. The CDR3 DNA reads TGTGCCAGCAGCTTAAGGGACTCTGGGGCCAACGTCCTGACTTTC.

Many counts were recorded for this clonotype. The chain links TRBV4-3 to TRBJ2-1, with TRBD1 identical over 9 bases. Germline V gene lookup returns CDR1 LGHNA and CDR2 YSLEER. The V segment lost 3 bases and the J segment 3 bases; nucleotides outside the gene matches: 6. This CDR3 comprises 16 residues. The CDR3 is CASSQDGQGNYNEQFF. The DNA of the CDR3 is TGCGCCAGCAGCCAGGACGGACAGGGGAACTACAATGAGCAGTTCTTC.

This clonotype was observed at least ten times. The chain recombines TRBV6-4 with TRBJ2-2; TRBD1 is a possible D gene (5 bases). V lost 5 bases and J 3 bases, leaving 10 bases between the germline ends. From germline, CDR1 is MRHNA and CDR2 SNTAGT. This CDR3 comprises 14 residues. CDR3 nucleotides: TGTGCCAGCAGTCCAGGGTTAGACACCGGGGAGCTGTTTTTT. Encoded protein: CASSPGLDTGELFF.